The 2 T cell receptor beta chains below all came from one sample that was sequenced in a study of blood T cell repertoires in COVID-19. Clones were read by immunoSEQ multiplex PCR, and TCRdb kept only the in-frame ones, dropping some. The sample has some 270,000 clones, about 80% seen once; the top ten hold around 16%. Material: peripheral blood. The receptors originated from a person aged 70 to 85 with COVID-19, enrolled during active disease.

The CDR3 DNA is TGTGCCAGCAGCTTAACCAGCGGCCCCACAGATACGCAGTATTTT. It is translated as CASSLTSGPTDTQYF. The V gene is TRBV7-2, the J gene TRBJ2-3, with D possibly TRBD2 on 5 matching bases. V dropped 2 bases and J dropped 2 bases, with 11 bases sitting between them. Germline loops: CDR1 SGHTA, CDR2 FQGNSA. This CDR3 spans 15 amino acids.

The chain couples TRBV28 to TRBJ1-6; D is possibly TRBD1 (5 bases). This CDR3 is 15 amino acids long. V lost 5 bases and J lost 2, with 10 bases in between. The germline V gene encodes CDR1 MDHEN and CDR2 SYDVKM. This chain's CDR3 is CASSTTGAYNSPLHF. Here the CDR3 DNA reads TGTGCCAGCAGTACCACGGGGGCCTATAATTCACCCCTCCACTTT.